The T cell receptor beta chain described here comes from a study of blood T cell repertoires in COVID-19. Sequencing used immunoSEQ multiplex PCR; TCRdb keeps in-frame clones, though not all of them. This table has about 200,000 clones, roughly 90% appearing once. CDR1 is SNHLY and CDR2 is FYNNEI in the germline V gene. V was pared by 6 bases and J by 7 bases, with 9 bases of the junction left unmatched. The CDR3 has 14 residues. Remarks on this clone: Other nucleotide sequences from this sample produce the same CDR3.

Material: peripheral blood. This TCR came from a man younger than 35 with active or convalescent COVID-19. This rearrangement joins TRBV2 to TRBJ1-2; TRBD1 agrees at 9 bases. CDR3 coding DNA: TGTGCCAGCAGCCCCCGGGACAGGGAGGGTGGCTACACCTTC. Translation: CASSPRDREGGYTF.